The sequence of this TCR beta chain was determined in a study of T cells in Graves' hyperthyroidism and ophthalmopathy. Comments on this clonotype: Its target is unknown.

Amplification yielded TCR beta CDR3 regions, with RNA transcripts as the source. Carried out on the TCR CDR3, a first-round RT-PCR used the HTBI primer set. One entry per CDR3 protein, called by TCRdb with MiXCR from the multiplex PCR reads. This table holds hundreds of thousands of distinct CDR3 sequences, around 19% found once. The blood sample predates any ophthalmopathy symptoms, coming from first hyperthyroidism diagnosis. Overall study findings and caveats: In blood, most of the thyroid clonotypes expanded above 0.001 were also present. Ophthalmopathy, as predicted by the model, came a median around 6.7 months after the prediction.

What was sequenced was blood. The receptor was derived from a woman aged 45 to 65 with Graves' hyperthyroidism that later progressed to Graves' ophthalmopathy.

This chain's CDR3 is CASSRTSYTF. The CDR3, as DNA: TGTGCCAGCAGCCGAACCAGCTACACCTTC. The chain is built from TRBV7-9 and TRBJ1-2; D not certain. Germline CDR1 reads SEHNR; CDR2 reads FQNEAQ (reference sequence). This CDR3 has 10 amino acids. V was pared by 5 bases and J by 9 bases, with 7 bases between.